Shown below are 21 T cell receptor beta chains from a single sample sequenced in a study of cytomegalovirus exposure and HLA in healthy donors. PCR involved 60 Vbeta and 13 Jbeta primers. This table comes from immunoSEQ multiplex PCR, and its TCRdb copy is limited to in-frame clones, with some not included. Here the sample spans some 200,000 clones, less than 85% being singletons. Sequenced: PBMCs. The source is a girl aged 5-17 years in good health and CMV-seropositive.

The sample holds a few counts of this clone. The CDR3 DNA is TGTGCCAGCAGTTTACAGGGGGCCTCCCTCTCTGGAAACACCATATATTTT. Its translation is CASSLQGASLSGNTIYF. The rearrangement uses TRBV27 and TRBJ1-3; TRBD1 matches at 8 bases. Germline values: CDR1 MNHEY, CDR2 SMNVEV (reference sequence). V shed 2 bases and J 0 bases; nucleotides not matched to a gene: 6. The CDR3 has 17 residues.

The chain combines TRBV6-1 with TRBJ2-1; a possible D gene is TRBD1 (6 bases). Per germline, CDR1 MNHNS and CDR2 SASEGT. Trimming left V 3 bases short and J 4 bases short, with 19 bases between. The CDR3 runs 17 residues. The CDR3 bases are TGTGCCAGCAGTGATGTCATACAGGGTCGCCATTACAATGAGCAGTTCTTC. It specifies CASSDVIQGRHYNEQFF.

The chain recombines TRBV6-4 with TRBJ2-3; tentative D call: TRBD2 (5 bases). The V end was cut by 6 bases, the J end by 2 bases, with 9 bases between. The germline V gene encodes CDR1 MRHNA and CDR2 SNTAGT. The CDR3 totals 13 residues. The CDR3, as DNA: TGTGCCAGCAGGGAGACTAACACAGATACGCAGTATTTT. Translated: CASRETNTDTQYF.

The rearrangement joins TRBV19 to TRBJ1-5; 8 bases match TRBD1. Per the germline V gene, CDR1 is LNHDA and CDR2 is SQIVND (reference sequence). The length of the CDR3 is 17 residues. J was trimmed by 6 bases and V by 4 bases; bases with no gene match: 14. CDR3 sequence: CASSTFGQGLRGQPQHF. DNA for the CDR3: TGTGCCAGTAGTACCTTTGGACAGGGTCTGAGGGGTCAGCCCCAGCATTTT.

CDR3 loop: CAIRSGQETQYF. As DNA, the CDR3 is TGTGCCATCAGATCAGGGCAAGAGACCCAGTACTTC. This chain links TRBV10-3 with TRBJ2-5; TRBD1 might be the D (5 bases). Deletions cut 6 bases from V and 2 bases from J, with 7 bases between. CDR1 is ENHRY, CDR2 SYGVKD, per germline. The CDR3 is made up of 12 amino acids.

The chain recombines TRBV4-3 with TRBJ1-4; D not certain. Germline CDR1 and CDR2: LGHNA and YSLEER. The CDR3 totals 15 residues. The V end lost 0 bases, the J end lost 2 bases, and 7 bases lay between the germline ends. CDR3 DNA: TGCGCCAGCAGCCAAGATCGGGGTACTAATGAAAAACTGTTTTTT. Amino acids: CASSQDRGTNEKLFF.

The V gene is TRBV30, the J gene TRBJ2-5; the match to TRBD2 covers 10 bases. V shed 4 bases, J shed 7 bases, and the junction held 9 bases outside the gene matches. Germline assignment: CDR1 GTSNPN and CDR2 SVGIG (reference sequence). This CDR3 spans 14 amino acids. The CDR3 sequence is CAWTSGGKTGTQYF. The CDR3, as DNA: TGTGCCTGGACTAGCGGGGGAAAAACGGGGACCCAGTACTTC.

The CDR3 loop is CASSTGTSGGATYNEQFF. CDR3 nucleotides: TGTGCCAGCAGCACTGGGACTAGCGGGGGAGCCACCTACAATGAGCAGTTCTTC. V and J are TRBV5-4 and TRBJ2-1, with 14 bases that match TRBD2. Trimming cost V 4 bases and J 2 bases; bases outside gene matches: 8. The CDR3 runs 18 residues. Germline V gene lookup returns CDR1 SGHNT and CDR2 YYREEE (reference sequence). Variable domain in full (rest from reference TRBV5-4 and TRBJ2-1): ETGVTQSPTHLIKTRGQQVTLRCSSQSGHNTVSWYQQALGQGPQFIFQYYREEENGRGNFPPRFSGLQFPNYSSELNVNALELDDSALYLCASSTGTSGGATYNEQFFGPGTRLTVL.

The chain combines TRBV6-5 with TRBJ2-6; D is possibly TRBD1 (6 bases). This CDR3 has 14 amino acids. Trimming removed 5 bases from V and 3 bases from J, with 8 bases in between. Per the germline V gene, CDR1 is MNHEY and CDR2 is SVGAGI. As DNA, the CDR3 is TGTGCCAGCAGTCAGGGGATTGGGGCCAACGTCCTGACTTTC. Protein sequence: CASSQGIGANVLTF.

This chain connects TRBV4-1 to TRBJ2-2, with a possible D match to TRBD1 (5 bases). The CDR3 is 15 residues long. CDR1 is MGHRA, CDR2 YSYEKL, per germline. V dropped 4 bases and J dropped 4 bases, with 13 bases sitting between them. CDR3: CASSLGRAGTGELFF. Here the CDR3 DNA reads TGCGCCAGCAGCCTAGGCAGGGCTGGCACCGGGGAGCTGTTTTTT.

The chain uses TRBV10-1 and TRBJ2-3; 8 nucleotides match TRBD2. CDR3 size: 14 residues. The junction had 4 bases not matched to a gene; V was cut back by 3 bases and J by 5 bases. The V gene's germline CDR1 is WNHNN and CDR2 SYGVQD (reference sequence). The CDR3 protein is CASSDKAGEDTQYF. In DNA form, the CDR3 reads TGCGCCAGCAGTGACAAAGCGGGGGAAGATACGCAGTATTTT.

Only a few counts were recorded for this clone. J is TRBJ2-7 and V is TRBV9; perhaps TRBD1 as D (5 bases). V was trimmed by 0 bases and J by 3 bases, leaving 10 bases between them. The CDR3 is 14 amino acids. Germline assignment: CDR1 SGDLS and CDR2 YYNGEE. This CDR3 is CASSVDMGHYEQYF. The CDR3 nucleotides are TGTGCCAGCAGCGTAGATATGGGGCACTACGAGCAGTACTTC.

This clone was found once. V gene TRBV4-3 combines with J gene TRBJ2-3; 9 bases agree with TRBD1. Germline loops: CDR1 LGHNA, CDR2 YSLEER. The CDR3 has 17 amino acids. The V segment lost 3 bases and the J segment 4 bases; nucleotides outside the gene matches: 11. Here the CDR3 DNA reads TGCGCCAGCAGCCAGGAGGTGACAGGGGGAGGCGCAGATACGCAGTATTTT. This gives the protein CASSQEVTGGGADTQYF.

The gene calls are TRBV7-8 and TRBJ2-7; D is ambiguous. The V gene's germline CDR1 is SGHVS and CDR2 FQNEAQ. The CDR3 has 13 residues. The V gene lost 8 bases and the J gene lost 3 bases, with 14 bases spanning the gap. CDR3 bases: TGTGCCAGCGGTGATACGCCCAGCTACGAGCAGTACTTC. Protein: CASGDTPSYEQYF.

This chain links TRBV18 with TRBJ1-5; D ambiguous. CDR3 length: 15 amino acids. Trimming stripped 3 bases from V and 2 bases from J, with 11 bases between. CDR1 and CDR2 (germline): KGHSH, LQKENI. In DNA form, the CDR3 reads TGTGCCAGCTCACCCGCCGCCGGGGGCAATCAGCCCCAGCATTTT. Its protein is CASSPAAGGNQPQHF.

This clone was detected once. V usage is TRBV19 and J usage is TRBJ1-3; 8 bases agree with TRBD1. The CDR3 spans 17 residues. Per germline, CDR1 LNHDA and CDR2 SQIVND (reference sequence). V gave up 3 bases and J gave up 7 bases; unmatched junction bases: 14. The CDR3 DNA sequence: TGTGCCAGTAGTATTCCGAGGGACAGGTTGTTTCGGAACACCATATATTTT. Amino acids: CASSIPRDRLFRNTIYF.

This chain connects TRBV7-6 to TRBJ1-5; D gene unclear. CDR3 length equals 15 residues. V lost 1 base to trimming and J lost 2 bases, with 9 bases between them. Germline V lookup: CDR1 SGHVS, CDR2 FNYEAQ. The CDR3 here is CASSLEGVGNQPQHF. CDR3 nucleotides: TGTGCCAGCAGCTTAGAAGGAGTTGGCAATCAGCCCCAGCATTTT.

This clone was picked up one time. The gene calls are TRBV11-2 and TRBJ1-2, with a weak D call TRBD1 (6 bases). The V gene lost 1 base and the J gene lost 7 bases, with 10 bases spanning the gap. CDR1 and CDR2 from the germline V gene are SGHAT and FQNNGV. The CDR3 sequence is 13 residues long. In DNA form, the CDR3 reads TGTGCCAGCAGCTTAGGAGGGGGTGTTGGCTACACCTTC. Its translation is CASSLGGGVGYTF.

This sequence joins TRBV20-1 and TRBJ2-7; weak D call: TRBD1 (6 bases). This CDR3 is 11 amino acids long. Germline CDR1 DFQATT, CDR2 SNEGSKA (reference sequence). The V and J ends lost 2 bases and 6 bases respectively, with 8 bases between them. The CDR3, as DNA: TGCAGTGCTAGAACAGGGCTCGAGCAGTACTTC. It codes for CSARTGLEQYF.

This chain links TRBV25-1 with TRBJ2-7; 10 bases map to TRBD2. This CDR3 is built from 12 residues. The germline V gene encodes CDR1 MGHDK and CDR2 SYGVNS. With V trimmed by 5 bases and J by 5 bases, 0 bases remained unmatched. The CDR3 protein is CASSLAGDEQYF. DNA for the CDR3: TGTGCCAGCAGTCTAGCGGGGGACGAGCAGTACTTC.

The rearrangement uses TRBV25-1 and TRBJ1-2, with D perhaps matching TRBD1 (6 bases). V lost 5 bases, J lost 6 bases, and 22 bases lay in between. The CDR3 has 16 amino acids. CDR1 and CDR2 from the germline V gene are MGHDK and SYGVNS. CDR3 sequence (DNA): TGTGCCAGCAGTAGCAACAGGGATAGGGGTGTGGATGGCTACACCTTC. Amino acids: CASSSNRDRGVDGYTF.